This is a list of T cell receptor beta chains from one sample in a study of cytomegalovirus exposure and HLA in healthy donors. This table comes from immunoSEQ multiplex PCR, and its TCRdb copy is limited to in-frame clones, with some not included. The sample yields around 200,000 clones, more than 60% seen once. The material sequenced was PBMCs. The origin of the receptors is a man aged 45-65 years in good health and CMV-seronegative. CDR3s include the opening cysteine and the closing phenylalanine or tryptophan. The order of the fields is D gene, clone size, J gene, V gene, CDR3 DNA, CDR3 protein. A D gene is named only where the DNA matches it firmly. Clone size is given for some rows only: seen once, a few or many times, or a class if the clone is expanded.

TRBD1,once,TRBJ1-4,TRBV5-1,TGCGCCAGCAGCTCCCACACAGGGGATGGTCTTGCTAATGAAAAACTGTTTTTT,CASSSHTGDGLANEKLFF
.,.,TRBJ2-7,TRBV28,TGTGCCAGCAGTCCCCCCGGCGGATACGAGCAGTACTTC,CASSPPGGYEQYF
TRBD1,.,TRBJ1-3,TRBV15,TGTGCCACCAGCAGCCAGGGGGCGCAAGGAAACACCATATATTTT,CATSSQGAQGNTIYF
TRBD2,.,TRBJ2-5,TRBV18,TGTGCCAGCTCACCACCCTATCTCGGGGGGGAGACCCAGTACTTC,CASSPPYLGGETQYF
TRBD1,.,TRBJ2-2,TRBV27,TGTGCCAGCAAAGACAGGGGGGTGGGCGGGGAGCTGTTTTTT,CASKDRGVGGELFF
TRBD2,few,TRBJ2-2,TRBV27,TGTGCCAGCAGTCCTAGCGGTTGGAACACCGGGGAGCTGTTTTTT,CASSPSGWNTGELFF
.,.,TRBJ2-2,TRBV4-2,TGTGCCAGCAGCCGGGGGGACAGCGGGTTCCCACCCGGGGAGCTGTTTTTT,CASSRGDSGFPPGELFF
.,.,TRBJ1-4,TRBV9,TGTGCCAGCAGCGTAGGACAGAATAATGAAAAACTGTTTTTT,CASSVGQNNEKLFF
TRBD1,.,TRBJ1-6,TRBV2,TGTGCCAGCAGTGGACAGGGTTTGAATTCACCCCTCCACTTT,CASSGQGLNSPLHF
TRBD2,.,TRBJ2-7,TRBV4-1,TGCGCCAGCAGCCACGGAGCGGGATCCTACGAGCAGTACTTC,CASSHGAGSYEQYF
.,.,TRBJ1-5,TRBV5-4,TGTGCCAGCAGCCTAGATCGGGGCAATCAGCCCCAGCATTTT,CASSLDRGNQPQHF
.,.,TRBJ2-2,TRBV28,TGTGCCAGCAGCCTCAGGGTCGGGGAGCTGTTTTTT,CASSLRVGELFF
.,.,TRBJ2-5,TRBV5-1,TGCGCCAGCAGCTTGGAACGGGGGTGGCAAGAGACCCAGTACTTC,CASSLERGWQETQYF
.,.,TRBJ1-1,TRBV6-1,TGTGCCAGCAGCGCGACAGGAACAACTGAAGCTTTCTTT,CASSATGTTEAFF
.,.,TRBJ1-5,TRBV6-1,TGTGCCAGCAGTGAAGGGAGGGGACGTGGCGGCAATCAGCCCCAGCATTTT,CASSEGRGRGGNQPQHF
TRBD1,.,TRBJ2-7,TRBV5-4,TGTGCCAGCAGCCCCGGGACAGCCTACGAGCAGTACTTC,CASSPGTAYEQYF
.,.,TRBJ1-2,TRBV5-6,TGTGCCAGCAGCTCAGGGTTTGGGAACTATGGCTACACCTTC,CASSSGFGNYGYTF
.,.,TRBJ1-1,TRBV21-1,TGTGCCAGAACGGACTGGGCTGAAGCTTTCTTT,CARTDWAEAFF
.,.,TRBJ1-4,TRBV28,TGTGCCAGCAGTTTCAGGGATGAAAAACTGTTTTTT,CASSFRDEKLFF
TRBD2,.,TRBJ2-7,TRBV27,TGTGCCAGTAGTAGCGGGAGGGCCCAGTACTTC,CASSSGRAQYF
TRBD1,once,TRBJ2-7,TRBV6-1,TGTGCCAGCAGTCGGACAGGGGAGGAGGGATACGAGCAGTACTTC,CASSRTGEEGYEQYF
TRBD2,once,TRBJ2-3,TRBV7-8,TGTGCCAGCAGCTTAGGACTAGCGCCCGCTAGCACAGATACGCAGTATTTT,CASSLGLAPASTDTQYF
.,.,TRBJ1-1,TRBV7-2,TGTGCCAGCAGTTCACGGGCAGGGTCGAACACTGAAGCTTTCTTT,CASSSRAGSNTEAFF
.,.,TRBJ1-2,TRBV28,TGTGCCAGCACCGCAGGAGGAAAGTCTAACTATGGCTACACCTTC,CASTAGGKSNYGYTF
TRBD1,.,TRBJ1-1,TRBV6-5,TGTGCCAGCAGAACCGGGACAGCGCTGTGGACTGAAGCTTTCTTT,CASRTGTALWTEAFF
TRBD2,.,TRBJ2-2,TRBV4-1,TGCGCCAGCAGCCAAGGCGGGGGGAACACCGGGGAGCTGTTTTTT,CASSQGGGNTGELFF
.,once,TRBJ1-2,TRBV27,TGTGCCAGCCTTGTCGTGAACACTAACTATGGCTACACCTTC,CASLVVNTNYGYTF
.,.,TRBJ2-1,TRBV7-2,TGTGCCAGCAGCTTGGCCGGGACAGAGCAGTTCTTC,CASSLAGTEQFF
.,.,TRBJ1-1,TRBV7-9,TGTGCCAGCAGTCGACGACAGAGGAACACTGAAGCTTTCTTT,CASSRRQRNTEAFF
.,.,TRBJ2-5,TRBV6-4,TGTGCCAGCAGTTACGGGAGTCAGACCCAGTACTTC,CASSYGSQTQYF
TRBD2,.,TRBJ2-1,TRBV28,TGTGCCAGCAGTCCCCAGGGAGCGGGAGCTATTTACAATGAGCAGTTCTTC,CASSPQGAGAIYNEQFF
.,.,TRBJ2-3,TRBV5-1,TGCGCCAGCAGCTTGGTGCAGGGCGCAGATACGCAGTATTTT,CASSLVQGADTQYF
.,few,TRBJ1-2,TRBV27,TGTGCCAGCAAGAGGACGGGGAACTATGGCTACACCTTC,CASKRTGNYGYTF